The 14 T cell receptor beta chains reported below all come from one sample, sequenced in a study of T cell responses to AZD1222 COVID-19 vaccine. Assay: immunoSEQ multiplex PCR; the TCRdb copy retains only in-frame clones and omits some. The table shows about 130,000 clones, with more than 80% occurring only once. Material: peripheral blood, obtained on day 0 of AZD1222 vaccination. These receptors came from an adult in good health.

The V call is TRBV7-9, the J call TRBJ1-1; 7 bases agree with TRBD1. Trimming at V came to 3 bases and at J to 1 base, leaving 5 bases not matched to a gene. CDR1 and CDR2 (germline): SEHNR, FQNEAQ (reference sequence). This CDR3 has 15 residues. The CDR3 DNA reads TGTGCCAGCAGCTTTAAAGGGACAGAGAACACTGAAGCTTTCTTT. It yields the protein CASSFKGTENTEAFF.

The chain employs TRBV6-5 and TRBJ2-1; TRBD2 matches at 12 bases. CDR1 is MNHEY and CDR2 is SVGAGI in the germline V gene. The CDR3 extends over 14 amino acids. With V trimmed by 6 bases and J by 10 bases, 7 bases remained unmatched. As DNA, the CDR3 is TGTGCCAGCAGGACTAGCGGGAGCGTTGGGGAGCAGTTCTTC. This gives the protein CASRTSGSVGEQFF.

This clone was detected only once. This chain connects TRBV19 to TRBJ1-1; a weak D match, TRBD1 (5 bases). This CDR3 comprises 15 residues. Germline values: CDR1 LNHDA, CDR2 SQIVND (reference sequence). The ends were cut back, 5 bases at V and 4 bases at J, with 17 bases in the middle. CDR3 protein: CASSSGGGVVTEAFF. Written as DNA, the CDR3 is TGTGCCAGTAGTTCGGGCGGGGGGGTTGTCACTGAAGCTTTCTTT.

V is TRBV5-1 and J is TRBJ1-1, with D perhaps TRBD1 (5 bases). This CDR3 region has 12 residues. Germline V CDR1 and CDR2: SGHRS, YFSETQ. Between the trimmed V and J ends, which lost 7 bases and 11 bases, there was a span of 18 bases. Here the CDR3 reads CASRPGEGLAFF. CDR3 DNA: TGCGCCAGCCGTCCGGGGGAAGGGCTTGCTTTCTTT.

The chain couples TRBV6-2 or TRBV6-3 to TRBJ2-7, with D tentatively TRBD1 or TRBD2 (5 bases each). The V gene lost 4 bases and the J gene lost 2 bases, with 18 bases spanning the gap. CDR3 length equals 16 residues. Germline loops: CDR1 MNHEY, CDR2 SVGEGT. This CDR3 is CASSWIGAPLPYEQYF. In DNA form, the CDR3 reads TGTGCCAGCAGTTGGATCGGGGCACCCCTTCCCTACGAGCAGTACTTC.

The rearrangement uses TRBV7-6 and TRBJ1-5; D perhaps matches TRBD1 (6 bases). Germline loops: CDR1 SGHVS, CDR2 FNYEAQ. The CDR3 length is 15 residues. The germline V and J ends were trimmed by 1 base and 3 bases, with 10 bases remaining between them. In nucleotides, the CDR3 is TGTGCCAGCAGCTTAGAACAGGGCTTCAATCAGCCCCAGCATTTT. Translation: CASSLEQGFNQPQHF.

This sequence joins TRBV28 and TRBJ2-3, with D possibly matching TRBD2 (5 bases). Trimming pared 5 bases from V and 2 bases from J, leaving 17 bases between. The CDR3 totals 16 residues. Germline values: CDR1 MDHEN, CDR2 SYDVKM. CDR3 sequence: CASSAPGERPTDTQYF. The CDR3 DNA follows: TGTGCCAGCAGTGCCCCCGGGGAGCGACCCACAGATACGCAGTATTTT.

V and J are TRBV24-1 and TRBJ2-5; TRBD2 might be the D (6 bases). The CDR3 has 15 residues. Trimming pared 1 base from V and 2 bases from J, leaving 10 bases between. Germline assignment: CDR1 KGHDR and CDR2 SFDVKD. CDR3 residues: CATSDFREPQETQYF. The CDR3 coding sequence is TGTGCCACCAGTGATTTCCGGGAGCCGCAAGAGACCCAGTACTTC.

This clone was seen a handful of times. CDR3 DNA sequence: TGTGCCAGCAGCCTATCGAGGGGTCAGCCCCAGCATTTT. Residues: CASSLSRGQPQHF. V and J are TRBV5-5 and TRBJ1-5, with a weak D call TRBD1 (5 bases). V was shortened by 4 bases and J by 6 bases, with 11 bases between the two germline ends. Germline assignment: CDR1 SGHKS and CDR2 YYEKEE (reference sequence). The CDR3 is 13 amino acids.

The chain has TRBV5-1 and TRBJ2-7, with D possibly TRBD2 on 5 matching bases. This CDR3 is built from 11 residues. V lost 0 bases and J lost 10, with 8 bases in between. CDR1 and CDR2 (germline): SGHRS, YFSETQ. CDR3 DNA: TGCGCCAGCAGCTTGGCCCGGGAACAGTACTTC. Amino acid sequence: CASSLAREQYF.

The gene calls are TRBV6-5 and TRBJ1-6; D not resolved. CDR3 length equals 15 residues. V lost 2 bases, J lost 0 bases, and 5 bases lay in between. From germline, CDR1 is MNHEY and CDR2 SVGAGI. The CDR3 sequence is CASSYKDSYNSPLHF. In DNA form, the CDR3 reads TGTGCCAGCAGTTACAAGGACTCCTATAATTCACCCCTCCACTTT.

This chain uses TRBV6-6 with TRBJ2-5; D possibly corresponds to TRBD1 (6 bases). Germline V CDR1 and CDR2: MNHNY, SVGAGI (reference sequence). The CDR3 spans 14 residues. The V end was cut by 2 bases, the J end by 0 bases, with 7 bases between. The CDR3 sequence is CASSYDRYQETQYF. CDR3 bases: TGTGCCAGCAGTTACGACAGGTACCAAGAGACCCAGTACTTC.

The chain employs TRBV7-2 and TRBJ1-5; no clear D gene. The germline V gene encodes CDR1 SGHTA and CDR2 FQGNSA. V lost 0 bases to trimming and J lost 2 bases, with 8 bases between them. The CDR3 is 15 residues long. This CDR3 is CASSLATGGNQPQHF. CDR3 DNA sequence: TGTGCCAGCAGCTTAGCGACCGGGGGCAATCAGCCCCAGCATTTT.

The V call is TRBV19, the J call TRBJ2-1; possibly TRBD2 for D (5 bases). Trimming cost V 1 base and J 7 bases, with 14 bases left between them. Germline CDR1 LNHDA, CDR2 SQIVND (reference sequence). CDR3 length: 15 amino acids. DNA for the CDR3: TGTGCCAGTAGTATAGTCTTGGCGGGTGGGAATGAGCAGTTCTTC. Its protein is CASSIVLAGGNEQFF. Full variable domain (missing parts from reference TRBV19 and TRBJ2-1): DGGITQSPKYLFRKEGQNVTLSCEQNLNHDAMYWYRQDPGQGLRLIYYSQIVNDFQKGDIAEGYSVSREKKESFPLTVTSAQKNPTAFYLCASSIVLAGGNEQFFGPGTRLTVL.